Listed below are T cell receptor beta chains from one sample, sequenced in a study of shared clonotypes between healthy human individuals. Repertoires were generated with immunoSEQ multiplex PCR, while TCRdb's copy carries only in-frame clones and drops some. This table holds almost 700,000 clones, around 90% found once. Material: naive CD8+ T cells sorted from blood. The receptors originated from a man younger than 45 in good health. Each CDR3 is given with its conserved first and last residue. D genes are given only for firm matches. Only part of the rows carry a size: once, few, many, or a class if the clone is expanded.

j_call: TRBJ2-5; clone_size: NA; v_call: TRBV6-5; d_call: NA; cdr3_aa: CASSAPGIQETQYF; cdr3_nt: TGTGCCAGCAGTGCCCCCGGGATCCAAGAGACCCAGTACTTC
j_call: TRBJ2-7; clone_size: NA; v_call: TRBV5-5; d_call: TRBD1; cdr3_aa: CASSDRDSFPYEQYF; cdr3_nt: TGTGCCAGCAGCGACCGGGACAGCTTTCCCTACGAGCAGTACTTC
j_call: TRBJ1-5; clone_size: NA; v_call: TRBV9; d_call: NA; cdr3_aa: CASSENPDRNQPQHF; cdr3_nt: TGTGCCAGCAGCGAGAACCCCGACAGGAATCAGCCCCAGCATTTT
j_call: TRBJ1-1; clone_size: NA; v_call: TRBV5-1; d_call: NA; cdr3_aa: CASSQDRGLNTEAFF; cdr3_nt: TGCGCCAGCAGCCAGGACCGGGGTCTGAACACTGAAGCTTTCTTT
j_call: TRBJ2-2; clone_size: NA; v_call: TRBV9; d_call: NA; cdr3_aa: CASSVVAEMTGELFF; cdr3_nt: TGTGCCAGCAGCGTGGTAGCCGAGATGACCGGGGAGCTGTTTTTT
j_call: TRBJ2-1; clone_size: NA; v_call: TRBV5-1; d_call: TRBD2; cdr3_aa: CASSLVGTSGIGEQFF; cdr3_nt: TGCGCCAGCAGCTTGGTTGGGACTAGCGGGATCGGTGAGCAGTTCTTC
j_call: TRBJ2-1; clone_size: NA; v_call: TRBV7-2; d_call: NA; cdr3_aa: CASSSPAVEQFF; cdr3_nt: TGTGCCAGCAGCTCCCCAGCGGTTGAGCAGTTCTTC
j_call: TRBJ2-3; clone_size: NA; v_call: TRBV2; d_call: NA; cdr3_aa: CASSSPGELDTQYF; cdr3_nt: TGTGCCAGCAGTAGCCCGGGAGAGTTAGATACGCAGTATTTT
j_call: TRBJ1-2; clone_size: NA; v_call: TRBV9; d_call: NA; cdr3_aa: CATRRTPCCGRPNYGYTF; cdr3_nt: TGTGCCACCCGCAGAACTCCCTGTTGCGGCAGACCTAACTATGGCTACACCTTC
j_call: TRBJ2-5; clone_size: NA; v_call: TRBV29-1; d_call: TRBD2; cdr3_aa: CSVNPSGSWETQYF; cdr3_nt: TGCAGCGTTAACCCTAGCGGGAGCTGGGAGACCCAGTACTTC
j_call: TRBJ2-1; clone_size: NA; v_call: TRBV7-3; d_call: TRBD2; cdr3_aa: CASSSGLAGGPEQFF; cdr3_nt: TGTGCCAGCAGCTCCGGACTAGCGGGAGGGCCTGAGCAGTTCTTC
j_call: TRBJ2-1; clone_size: once; v_call: TRBV7-9; d_call: NA; cdr3_aa: CASSPRGAAEQFF; cdr3_nt: TGTGCCAGCAGCCCCCGAGGAGCGGCTGAGCAGTTCTTC
j_call: TRBJ1-1; clone_size: NA; v_call: TRBV7-8; d_call: TRBD1; cdr3_aa: CASSRGDRGRLNTEAFF; cdr3_nt: TGTGCCAGCAGCCGGGGAGACAGGGGGCGGTTGAACACTGAAGCTTTCTTT
j_call: TRBJ2-2; clone_size: NA; v_call: TRBV30; d_call: TRBD2; cdr3_aa: CAWGIGTIIGELFF; cdr3_nt: TGTGCCTGGGGGATCGGGACTATCATCGGGGAGCTGTTTTTT
j_call: TRBJ2-7; clone_size: NA; v_call: TRBV27; d_call: TRBD1; cdr3_aa: CASSAFGTVSYEQYF; cdr3_nt: TGTGCCAGCAGTGCTTTTGGGACAGTCTCCTACGAGCAGTACTTC
j_call: TRBJ2-1; clone_size: once; v_call: TRBV9; d_call: NA; cdr3_aa: CASSRAGNEQFF; cdr3_nt: TGTGCCAGCAGCAGAGCCGGCAATGAGCAGTTCTTC
j_call: TRBJ2-7; clone_size: NA; v_call: TRBV21-1; d_call: NA; cdr3_aa: CASSKTQRFASGRSSYEQYF; cdr3_nt: TGTGCCAGCAGCAAAACCCAACGTTTCGCTAGCGGGAGGAGCTCCTACGAGCAGTACTTC
j_call: TRBJ2-1; clone_size: NA; v_call: TRBV7-2; d_call: NA; cdr3_aa: CASSLIAVFGERDNEQFF; cdr3_nt: TGTGCCAGCAGCTTAATAGCGGTGTTCGGGGAGAGGGACAATGAGCAGTTCTTC
j_call: TRBJ2-1; clone_size: NA; v_call: TRBV27; d_call: TRBD2; cdr3_aa: CASSFSRTSDHNEQFF; cdr3_nt: TGTGCCAGCAGTTTCTCCCGGACTAGCGACCACAATGAGCAGTTCTTC
j_call: TRBJ2-5; clone_size: NA; v_call: TRBV11-2; d_call: NA; cdr3_aa: CASSLIEKKGETQYF; cdr3_nt: TGTGCCAGCAGCTTAATTGAGAAGAAGGGGGAGACCCAGTACTTC
j_call: TRBJ1-2; clone_size: NA; v_call: TRBV6-4; d_call: TRBD1; cdr3_aa: CASSDFPGQGYGYTF; cdr3_nt: TGTGCCAGCAGTGACTTCCCGGGACAGGGATATGGCTACACCTTC
j_call: TRBJ2-7; clone_size: NA; v_call: TRBV27; d_call: TRBD2; cdr3_aa: CASSELTSGYEQYF; cdr3_nt: TGTGCCAGCAGTGAACTGACTAGCGGTTACGAGCAGTACTTC
j_call: TRBJ2-1; clone_size: NA; v_call: TRBV19; d_call: NA; cdr3_aa: CASRGVVQGIYNEQFF; cdr3_nt: TGTGCCAGTAGGGGGGTTGTCCAGGGCATCTACAATGAGCAGTTCTTC
j_call: TRBJ1-2; clone_size: NA; v_call: TRBV4-1; d_call: NA; cdr3_aa: CASSQDGGSYGYTF; cdr3_nt: TGCGCCAGCAGCCAAGATGGAGGATCCTATGGCTACACCTTC
j_call: TRBJ2-7; clone_size: once; v_call: TRBV27; d_call: NA; cdr3_aa: CASSLLSRRHEQYF; cdr3_nt: TGTGCCAGCAGCCTCCTGAGTCGGAGACACGAGCAGTACTTC
j_call: TRBJ2-1; clone_size: NA; v_call: TRBV7-2; d_call: TRBD2; cdr3_aa: CASSLASSGSRNEQFF; cdr3_nt: TGTGCCAGCAGCTTAGCCTCTAGCGGGAGTAGGAATGAGCAGTTCTTC
j_call: TRBJ2-7; clone_size: NA; v_call: TRBV10-3; d_call: TRBD1; cdr3_aa: CAISDAGGASGVEQYF; cdr3_nt: TGTGCCATCAGTGACGCAGGGGGCGCGTCGGGTGTTGAGCAGTACTTC
j_call: TRBJ2-7; clone_size: NA; v_call: TRBV11-2; d_call: NA; cdr3_aa: CASSSDRNYEQYF; cdr3_nt: TGTGCCAGCAGCTCTGACAGAAACTACGAGCAGTACTTC
j_call: TRBJ1-5; clone_size: NA; v_call: TRBV9; d_call: NA; cdr3_aa: CASSFGQSKNQPQHF; cdr3_nt: TGTGCCAGCAGCTTCGGACAGAGCAAGAATCAGCCCCAGCATTTT
j_call: TRBJ2-2; clone_size: NA; v_call: TRBV28; d_call: NA; cdr3_aa: CASTYGGHGELFF; cdr3_nt: TGTGCCAGCACCTACGGGGGGCACGGGGAGCTGTTTTTT
j_call: TRBJ2-2; clone_size: NA; v_call: TRBV10-2; d_call: TRBD2; cdr3_aa: CASRTPGLAPSGAGGELFF; cdr3_nt: TGCGCCAGCAGAACTCCGGGACTAGCGCCCAGCGGGGCGGGCGGGGAGCTGTTTTTT
j_call: TRBJ2-3; clone_size: NA; v_call: TRBV27; d_call: NA; cdr3_aa: CASSLFRETSTDTQYF; cdr3_nt: TGTGCCAGCAGTTTATTCCGGGAGACTAGCACAGATACGCAGTATTTT
j_call: TRBJ2-3; clone_size: NA; v_call: TRBV7-9; d_call: NA; cdr3_aa: CASSQVVGLDTQYF; cdr3_nt: TGTGCCAGCAGCCAGGTTGTGGGCTTGGATACGCAGTATTTT
j_call: TRBJ1-1; clone_size: NA; v_call: TRBV11-2; d_call: NA; cdr3_aa: CASSLTPEAFF; cdr3_nt: TGTGCCAGCAGCTTAACCCCTGAAGCTTTCTTT
j_call: TRBJ1-1; clone_size: NA; v_call: TRBV28; d_call: NA; cdr3_aa: CASSFRGNTEAFF; cdr3_nt: TGTGCCAGCAGTTTCAGGGGCAACACTGAAGCTTTCTTT
j_call: TRBJ1-4; clone_size: NA; v_call: TRBV18; d_call: TRBD1; cdr3_aa: CASSPQDRSLNEKLFF; cdr3_nt: TGTGCCAGCTCACCACAGGACAGGTCCCTAAATGAAAAACTGTTTTTT
j_call: TRBJ2-3; clone_size: NA; v_call: TRBV6-1; d_call: TRBD2; cdr3_aa: CASSEAGLAADTQYF; cdr3_nt: TGTGCCAGCAGTGAAGCGGGACTAGCGGCAGATACGCAGTATTTT
j_call: TRBJ2-2; clone_size: NA; v_call: TRBV5-1; d_call: NA; cdr3_aa: CASSLEGRVLPGELFF; cdr3_nt: TGCGCCAGCAGCTTGGAAGGCAGGGTACTTCCCGGGGAGCTGTTTTTT
j_call: TRBJ2-7; clone_size: NA; v_call: TRBV7-3; d_call: TRBD2; cdr3_aa: CASSYKGLAGITSEQYF; cdr3_nt: TGTGCCAGCAGCTATAAAGGACTAGCGGGAATAACTAGCGAGCAGTACTTC
j_call: TRBJ2-5; clone_size: NA; v_call: TRBV2; d_call: TRBD2; cdr3_aa: CASRVGTSGRRETQYF; cdr3_nt: TGTGCCAGCAGGGTTGGGACTAGCGGGAGGAGGGAGACCCAGTACTTC
j_call: TRBJ2-3; clone_size: NA; v_call: TRBV28; d_call: NA; cdr3_aa: CASSPNDITKAGGTDTQYF; cdr3_nt: TGTGCCAGCAGCCCTAACGACATCACCAAGGCAGGCGGCACAGATACGCAGTATTTT
j_call: TRBJ1-1; clone_size: NA; v_call: TRBV13; d_call: TRBD1; cdr3_aa: CASSQTGGDFEAFF; cdr3_nt: TGTGCCAGCAGCCAGACAGGGGGAGACTTTGAAGCTTTCTTT